Each of the 17 T cell receptor beta chains below was sequenced from the same sample in a study of blood T cell repertoires in COVID-19. Sequencing used immunoSEQ multiplex PCR; TCRdb keeps in-frame clones, though not all of them. The sample records approximately 91,000 clones, 70% to 90% being singletons. Sample: peripheral blood. The receptors come from a man between 65 and 80 years old with acute or convalescent COVID-19.

The chain couples TRBV9 to TRBJ1-2, with a weak D call TRBD1 (6 bases). Germline-derived CDR1 and CDR2 are SGDLS and YYNGEE. This CDR3 spans 17 amino acids. The V and J ends lost 0 bases and 6 bases respectively, with 21 bases between them. The CDR3 coding sequence is TGTGCCAGCAGCGTAGCTGGGGGCTGGGTTACTTCAGATGGCTACACCTTC. Amino acids: CASSVAGGWVTSDGYTF.

The chain has TRBV6-5 and TRBJ1-1; TRBD1 matches 7 bases. CDR3 length equals 13 residues. From germline, CDR1 is MNHEY and CDR2 SVGAGI. The junction had 7 bases not matched to a gene; V was cut back by 4 bases and J by 8 bases. For the CDR3, the DNA is TGTGCCAGCAGTTGGACAGGTTTTCGGGAAGCTTTCTTT. Protein product: CASSWTGFREAFF.

The chain employs TRBV2 and TRBJ1-2; 9 bases fit TRBD1. There are 12 residues in the CDR3. Germline CDR1 reads SNHLY; CDR2 reads FYNNEI. Unmatched junction bases numbered 7, after V lost 7 bases and J lost 10 bases. The CDR3 loop reads CASKGTGSFYTF. The CDR3 region has the DNA TGTGCCAGCAAAGGGACAGGGAGTTTCTACACCTTC.

The genes are TRBV5-4 and TRBJ1-6; a weak D match, TRBD1 (5 bases). V was clipped by 4 bases and J by 0 bases, with 14 bases between them. This CDR3 has 17 residues. Germline CDR1 is SGHNT and CDR2 is YYREEE (reference sequence). The CDR3 reads CASSVNGGSSYNSPLHF. DNA for the CDR3: TGTGCCAGCAGCGTAAACGGGGGAAGCTCCTATAATTCACCCCTCCACTTT.

The chain couples TRBV6-5 to TRBJ1-5; D is perhaps TRBD1 (5 bases). The CDR3 runs 15 residues. V shed 6 bases and J shed 4 bases, with 16 bases lying between them. From germline, CDR1 is MNHEY and CDR2 SVGAGI. In DNA, the CDR3 is TGTGCCAGCAGCCGAGGTGGGGCACTTAATCAGCCCCAGCATTTT. Its translation is CASSRGGALNQPQHF.

The chain is built from TRBV27 and TRBJ2-4, with D maybe TRBD1 (7 bases). The germline V gene encodes CDR1 MNHEY and CDR2 SMNVEV (reference sequence). V dropped 6 bases and J dropped 0 bases, with 24 bases sitting between them. The CDR3 runs to 19 residues. The CDR3 coding sequence is TGTGCCAGCAGCACCGGAGGGAGCAGGGGGGTGTTAGCCAAAAACATTCAGTACTTC. This encodes CASSTGGSRGVLAKNIQYF.

The V and J genes are TRBV5-1 and TRBJ2-3, with TRBD1 identical over 9 bases. The CDR3 has 14 residues. V gave up 5 bases and J gave up 6 bases; unmatched junction bases: 7. Germline CDR1 reads SGHRS; CDR2 reads YFSETQ. The CDR3 nucleotides read TGCGCCAGCAGATGGGACAGGGTTTGGGATACGCAGTATTTT. Amino acid sequence: CASRWDRVWDTQYF.

The rearrangement links TRBV6-5 to TRBJ1-2; maybe TRBD1 (5 bases). This CDR3 region has 15 residues. Germline V gene sequence: CDR1 MNHEY, CDR2 SVGAGI. Trimming left V 1 base short and J 8 bases short, with 17 bases between. CDR3 DNA sequence: TGTGCCAGCAGTTACTTGGCCACAGGTACCGGGGGCTACACCTTC. This codes for CASSYLATGTGGYTF.

This clone was found once. J is TRBJ1-3 and V is TRBV9, with D uncertain. V was clipped by 5 bases and J by 5 bases, with 5 bases between them. Germline-derived CDR1 and CDR2 are SGDLS and YYNGEE. The CDR3 is 11 residues long. The CDR3 DNA sequence: TGTGCCAGCAGTACAAGAAACACCATATATTTT. It is translated as CASSTRNTIYF.

V usage is TRBV2 and J usage is TRBJ1-2; 9 nucleotides agree with TRBD1. Germline CDR1 reads SNHLY; CDR2 reads FYNNEI. This CDR3 spans 17 amino acids. Trimming took 2 bases from V and 2 from J; bases not matched to a gene: 9. In nucleotides, the CDR3 is TGTGCCAGCAGTGAAACGCCCCGGACAGGGGCGAACTATGGCTACACCTTC. Amino acids: CASSETPRTGANYGYTF.

The chain couples TRBV5-4 to TRBJ2-7; maybe TRBD1 (5 bases). CDR3 length: 13 residues. Trimming removed 1 base at V and 7 bases at J, with 12 bases between. Germline-derived CDR1 and CDR2 are SGHNT and YYREEE (reference sequence). Here the CDR3 DNA reads TGTGCCAGCAGCTTGTTTGGAAGGGGAGAGCAGTACGTC. Its protein is CASSLFGRGEQYV.

The chain recombines TRBV11-2 with TRBJ1-2; TRBD1 matches at 7 bases. The junction had 4 bases not matched to a gene; V was cut back by 5 bases and J by 4 bases. Per germline, CDR1 SGHAT and CDR2 FQNNGV. This CDR3 is built from 13 residues. The CDR3 reads CASSPGGIYGYTF. CDR3 coding DNA: TGTGCCAGCAGCCCAGGGGGTATCTATGGCTACACCTTC.

This chain uses TRBV7-9 with TRBJ2-2; 7 bases fit TRBD1. Germline trimming cut 5 bases from V and 5 bases from J; bases unmatched to any gene: 8. The germline gives CDR1 SEHNR, CDR2 FQNEAQ (reference sequence). The CDR3 has 15 amino acids. CDR3 region: CASSRGGTGTGELFF. CDR3 nucleotide sequence: TGTGCCAGCAGCCGAGGGGGCACGGGGACCGGGGAGCTGTTTTTT.

This clone was seen a few times. The gene calls are TRBV14 and TRBJ1-2; 8 bases are a match to TRBD1. J was trimmed by 5 bases and V by 3 bases; bases with no gene match: 8. This CDR3 has 15 amino acids. Germline assignment: CDR1 SGHDN and CDR2 FVKESK. CDR3 sequence reads: CASSHRTGLGYGYTF. The CDR3 DNA sequence: TGTGCCAGCAGCCATAGGACAGGGCTGGGGTATGGCTACACCTTC.

The chain links TRBV24-1 to TRBJ2-1, with a possible D match to TRBD1 (5 bases). V was trimmed by 8 bases and J by 7 bases, leaving 17 bases between them. Germline V gives CDR1 KGHDR, CDR2 SFDVKD. This CDR3 contains 14 residues. The CDR3 DNA is TGTGCCACCAATCCAGGCCAGGGTGTAAATGAGCAGTTCTTC. It specifies CATNPGQGVNEQFF.

V usage is TRBV19 and J usage is TRBJ1-1, with unresolved D. Trimming cost V 3 bases and J 1 base, with 15 bases left between them. The CDR3 covers 16 residues. Germline CDR1 is LNHDA and CDR2 is SQIVND (reference sequence). The CDR3 loop reads CASSMIFAAGNTEAFF. The CDR3 DNA follows: TGTGCCAGTAGTATGATATTCGCTGCCGGGAACACTGAAGCTTTCTTT.

The chain links TRBV28 to TRBJ1-5; possible D gene TRBD1, 5 bases. This CDR3 contains 15 residues. Germline CDR1 is MDHEN and CDR2 is SYDVKM. Trimming shortened V by 8 bases and J by 3 bases, and 17 bases separated the two germline ends. The DNA of the CDR3 is TGTGCCAGCGAGGGCGGCCGGGGGGTCAATCAGCCCCAGCATTTT. Protein: CASEGGRGVNQPQHF.